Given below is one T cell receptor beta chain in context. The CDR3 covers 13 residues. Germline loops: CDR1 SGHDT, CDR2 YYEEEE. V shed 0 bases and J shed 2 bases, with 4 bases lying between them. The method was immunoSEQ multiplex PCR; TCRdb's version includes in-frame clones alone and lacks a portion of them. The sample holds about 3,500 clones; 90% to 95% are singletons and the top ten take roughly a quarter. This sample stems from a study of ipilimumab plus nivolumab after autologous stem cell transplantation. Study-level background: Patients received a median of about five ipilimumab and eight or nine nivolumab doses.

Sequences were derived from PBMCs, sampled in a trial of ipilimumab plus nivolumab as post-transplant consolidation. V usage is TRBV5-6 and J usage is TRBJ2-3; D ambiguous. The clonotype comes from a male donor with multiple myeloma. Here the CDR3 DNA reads TGTGCCAGCAGCTTGGGGCCCACAGATACGCAGTATTTT. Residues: CASSLGPTDTQYF.